This T cell receptor beta chain was recorded in a study of T cells after yellow fever vaccination. Findings of the study overall: Secondary responses were weaker yet peaked faster, day 5 versus 15.

TCRdb re-derived calls from the 5' RACE reads in MiXCR, one entry per CDR3 protein. The sample lists over 110,000 distinct CDR3 sequences, 7.7% occurring once. The CDR3 totals 12 residues. The V end lost 0 bases, the J end lost 13 bases, and 12 bases lay between the germline ends. CDR1 and CDR2 (germline): LGHDT, YNNKEL (reference sequence). This clonotype was seen ten or more times. What it recognizes is unknown. This TCR was recovered from a young man who received the YFV17D yellow fever vaccine. Source: CD4+ T cells sorted from PBMCs, taken 5 days after the yellow fever booster vaccination. The chain recombines TRBV3-1 with TRBJ2-5, with D hard to call. This CDR3 reads CASSQDQSWGYF. The CDR3 nucleotides are TGTGCCAGCAGCCAAGACCAGAGCTGGGGGTACTTC.